The 22 T cell receptor beta chains below all came from one sample that was sequenced in a study of blood T cell repertoires in COVID-19. Libraries were prepared by immunoSEQ multiplex PCR; TCRdb keeps only in-frame clonotypes and omits some of them. In the table there are under 400,000 clones, roughly nine tenths of which are singletons. Sequenced input: peripheral blood. These receptors were taken from a woman aged 25 to 39 with COVID-19, enrolled during active disease.

The CDR3 protein is CASSAQGGQPQHF. The CDR3 DNA is TGTGCCAGCAGTGCTCAGGGCGGTCAGCCCCAGCATTTT. This chain connects TRBV2 to TRBJ1-5, with a weak D call TRBD1 (5 bases). V was clipped by 4 bases and J by 6 bases, with 10 bases between them. CDR3 length: 13 amino acids. From germline, CDR1 is SNHLY and CDR2 FYNNEI.

Here the CDR3 reads CASSLVGGSNQPQHF. In DNA form, the CDR3 reads TGTGCCAGCAGCTTAGTAGGGGGTAGCAATCAGCCCCAGCATTTT. The V and J genes are TRBV7-2 and TRBJ1-5; possible D gene TRBD1, 6 bases. The CDR3 contains 15 residues. The germline gives CDR1 SGHTA, CDR2 FQGNSA. V gave up 1 base and J gave up 0 bases, with 7 bases separating them.

The rearrangement links TRBV5-4 to TRBJ2-7; 9 positions match TRBD1. Germline CDR1 reads SGHNT; CDR2 reads YYREEE (reference sequence). V trimming: 0 bases; J trimming: 6 bases; junction bases outside the gene matches: 4. CDR3 length: 14 residues. Here the CDR3 DNA reads TGTGCCAGCAGCTTGGAGGGACAGGGATTCGAGCAGTACTTC. It yields the protein CASSLEGQGFEQYF. Based on the CDR3 plus reference TRBV5-4 and TRBJ2-7, the full variable domain is ETGVTQSPTHLIKTRGQQVTLRCSSQSGHNTVSWYQQALGQGPQFIFQYYREEENGRGNFPPRFSGLQFPNYSSELNVNALELDDSALYLCASSLEGQGFEQYFGPGTRLTVT.

The chain has TRBV21-1 and TRBJ2-7; TRBD1, as called in the table, went unchecked against the DNA. TRBV21-1 is assigned pseudogene status. This CDR3 spans 12 amino acids. The CDR3: CASSHTGDEQYF. The CDR3 DNA sequence: TGTGCCAGCAGTCACACAGGGGACGAGCAGTACTTC.

The V and J genes are TRBV30 and TRBJ1-2, with D perhaps matching TRBD1 (5 bases). V was clipped by 2 bases and J by 7 bases, with 23 bases between them. Germline-derived CDR1 and CDR2 are GTSNPN and SVGIG (reference sequence). This CDR3 region has 16 residues. The CDR3 DNA follows: TGTGCCTGGAGTCGAACCCGACAGCAACTTTCTTCTGGCTACACCTTC. Residues: CAWSRTRQQLSSGYTF. Full variable domain (remainder filled in from reference TRBV30 and TRBJ1-2): SQTIHQWPATLVQPVGSPLSLECTVEGTSNPNLYWYRQAAGRGLQLLFYSVGIGQISSEVPQNLSASRPQDRQFILSSKKLLLSDSGFYLCAWSRTRQQLSSGYTFGSGTRLTVV.

The chain links TRBV5-5 to TRBJ1-2; TRBD1 is a possible D gene (5 bases). Trimming stripped 4 bases from V and 0 bases from J, with 16 bases between. There are 16 residues in the CDR3. Germline V gene lookup returns CDR1 SGHKS and CDR2 YYEKEE (reference sequence). The CDR3 here is CASSPAGPLANYGYTF. In DNA form, the CDR3 reads TGTGCCAGCAGCCCGGCAGGGCCACTCGCTAACTATGGCTACACCTTC.

The gene calls are TRBV6-5 and TRBJ2-7; TRBD1 agrees at 7 bases. With V trimmed by 4 bases and J by 5 bases, 14 bases remained unmatched. CDR3 size: 16 residues. The germline gives CDR1 MNHEY, CDR2 SVGAGI. In DNA form, the CDR3 reads TGTGCCAGCAGTTCCCCGGGGAGAAAGGGGGCGCACGAGCAGTACTTC. Amino acids: CASSSPGRKGAHEQYF.

CDR3 protein: CASSGRGSNEQFF. DNA for the CDR3: TGTGCCAGCAGTGGTCGGGGAAGCAATGAGCAGTTCTTC. The V and J genes are TRBV2 and TRBJ2-1; a weak D match, TRBD2 (5 bases). CDR3 size: 13 residues. Trimming cost V 4 bases and J 6 bases, with 10 bases left between them. Looked up from germline, CDR1 is SNHLY and CDR2 is FYNNEI. Full variable domain (missing parts from reference TRBV2 and TRBJ2-1): EPEVTQTPSHQVTQMGQEVILRCVPISNHLYFYWYRQILGQKVEFLVSFYNNEISEKSEIFDDQFSVERPDGSNFTLKIRSTKLEDSAMYFCASSGRGSNEQFFGPGTRLTVL.

The chain has TRBV28 and TRBJ1-2; D possibly corresponds to TRBD1 (5 bases). CDR3 length: 17 amino acids. The V and J ends lost 5 bases and 4 bases respectively, with 23 bases between them. Germline CDR1 and CDR2: MDHEN and SYDVKM. The CDR3 protein is CASSSVDSLILSYGYTF. In nucleotides, the CDR3 is TGTGCCAGCAGTAGTGTCGACAGCCTCATCCTCAGCTATGGCTACACCTTC.

The chain carries TRBV15 and TRBJ2-7; tentative D call: TRBD2 (5 bases). Germline V gives CDR1 LNHNV, CDR2 YYDKDF (reference sequence). The CDR3 contains 14 residues. Trimming took off 0 bases at V and 5 bases at J, with 11 bases between the two ends. CDR3 protein: CATSRELEAHEQYF. The CDR3 DNA sequence: TGTGCCACCAGCAGAGAATTGGAGGCCCACGAGCAGTACTTC.

The chain links TRBV30 to TRBJ1-1; a possible D gene is TRBD1 (5 bases). V lost 0 bases and J 2 bases, leaving 10 bases between the germline ends. Germline V gene data show CDR1 as GTSNPN and CDR2 as SVGIG (reference sequence). The CDR3 length is 14 residues. CDR3 coding DNA: TGTGCCTGGAGTGTATTCGGGGGAAACACTGAAGCTTTCTTT. Its protein product is CAWSVFGGNTEAFF.

This sequence joins TRBV4-1 and TRBJ2-7; possible D gene TRBD1, 6 bases. The V and J ends lost 1 base and 4 bases respectively, with 17 bases between them. The CDR3 length is 16 residues. Germline V lookup: CDR1 MGHRA, CDR2 YSYEKL. The CDR3 loop reads CASSQGPRGAKYEQYF. In DNA form, the CDR3 reads TGCGCCAGCAGCCAAGGGCCCAGGGGCGCGAAATACGAGCAGTACTTC.

This clone was observed once. The chain uses TRBV19 and TRBJ1-4, with 7 bases fitting TRBD1. The CDR3 length is 14 residues. V shed 5 bases and J 4 bases; nucleotides not matched to a gene: 4. The germline CDR1 and CDR2 sequences are LNHDA and SQIVND (reference sequence). The CDR3 protein is CASSVGQSNEKLFF. The CDR3 nucleotides read TGTGCCAGTAGTGTGGGACAGAGTAATGAAAAACTGTTTTTT.

The chain combines TRBV15 with TRBJ1-3; D is undetermined. CDR1 LNHNV and CDR2 YYDKDF come from the germline V gene (reference sequence). CDR3 length: 15 residues. The ends were cut back, 1 base at V and 0 bases at J, with 7 bases in the middle. CDR3 in DNA: TGTGCCACCAGCAGAGGAGCAATCTCTGGAAACACCATATATTTT. The encoded protein is CATSRGAISGNTIYF.

The chain uses TRBV5-5 and TRBJ1-1; D ambiguous. The V gene's germline CDR1 is SGHKS and CDR2 YYEKEE (reference sequence). Trimming left V 4 bases short and J 2 bases short, with 15 bases between. The CDR3 sequence is 15 residues long. CDR3 DNA: TGTGCCAGCAGCCCAATGGCAGGAGGTAACACTGAAGCTTTCTTT. The encoded protein is CASSPMAGGNTEAFF.

The chain uses TRBV12-5 and TRBJ1-4, with a possible D match to TRBD1 (6 bases). This CDR3 comprises 15 residues. V lost 6 bases and J 0 bases, leaving 11 bases between the germline ends. Per germline, CDR1 LGHNT and CDR2 FRNRAP. In nucleotides, the CDR3 is TGTGCTAGTGGAGGGGGAAAGTCAACTAATGAAAAACTGTTTTTT. Translation: CASGGGKSTNEKLFF.

This sequence joins TRBV27 and TRBJ1-5, with D tentatively TRBD1 (5 bases). The length of the CDR3 is 18 residues. V shed 5 bases and J shed 1 base, with 21 bases lying between them. Germline V gene sequence: CDR1 MNHEY, CDR2 SMNVEV (reference sequence). CDR3 loop: CASSPGRVGSLSNQPQHF. The CDR3 nucleotides are TGTGCCAGCAGTCCAGGCAGGGTAGGGTCATTAAGCAATCAGCCCCAGCATTTT.

V and J are TRBV28 and TRBJ2-5; TRBD2 agrees at 10 bases. The CDR3 spans 17 residues. J lost 1 base, V lost 1 base, and 6 bases had no gene match. Germline CDR1 MDHEN, CDR2 SYDVKM. The CDR3 reads CASSLSLAGVAQETQYF. The CDR3 DNA reads TGTGCCAGCAGTTTATCGCTAGCGGGAGTCGCCCAAGAGACCCAGTACTTC.

The chain carries TRBV27 and TRBJ2-7; 7 positions agree with TRBD1. The V gene end was trimmed by 5 bases and the J gene end by 0 bases; junction bases not matched to a gene: 7. Germline V lookup: CDR1 MNHEY, CDR2 SMNVEV (reference sequence). There are 15 residues in the CDR3. The DNA of the CDR3 is TGTGCCAGCAGTCGTATGCCAGGGGGCTCCTACGAGCAGTACTTC. Translated, it gives CASSRMPGGSYEQYF.

The J gene is TRBJ1-1, the V gene TRBV19; TRBD1 matches 8 bases. In germline, CDR1 is LNHDA, CDR2 SQIVND (reference sequence). V dropped 5 bases and J dropped 3; count of bases not matched to a gene: 8. This CDR3 spans 15 amino acids. The CDR3 DNA reads as TGTGCCAGTAGTCGGGGTAACAGGGGGGACACTGAAGCTTTCTTT. Its protein product is CASSRGNRGDTEAFF.

The chain uses TRBV29-1 and TRBJ1-6; D is ambiguous. This CDR3 comprises 14 residues. Per the germline V gene, CDR1 is SQVTM and CDR2 is ANQGSEA. V was clipped by 0 bases and J by 8 bases, with 11 bases between them. The CDR3 region has the DNA TGCAGCGTTGAAGACTCAGAGAGGGATTCACCCCTCCACTTT. It encodes CSVEDSERDSPLHF. The variable domain in full, completed from reference TRBV29-1 and TRBJ1-6, reads SAVISQKPSRDICQRGTSLTIQCQVDSQVTMMFWYRQQPGQSLTLIATANQGSEATYESGFVIDKFPISRPNLTFSTLTVSNMSPEDSSIYLCSVEDSERDSPLHFGNGTRLTVT.

DNA for the CDR3: TGCGCCAGCAGCTTGGACTGGAGCTCCTACAATGAGCAGTTCTTC. Its translation is CASSLDWSSYNEQFF. The chain couples TRBV5-1 to TRBJ2-1, with no clear D. CDR3 length: 15 amino acids. Trimming left V 0 bases short and J 0 bases short, with 7 bases between. The germline CDR1 and CDR2 sequences are SGHRS and YFSETQ.